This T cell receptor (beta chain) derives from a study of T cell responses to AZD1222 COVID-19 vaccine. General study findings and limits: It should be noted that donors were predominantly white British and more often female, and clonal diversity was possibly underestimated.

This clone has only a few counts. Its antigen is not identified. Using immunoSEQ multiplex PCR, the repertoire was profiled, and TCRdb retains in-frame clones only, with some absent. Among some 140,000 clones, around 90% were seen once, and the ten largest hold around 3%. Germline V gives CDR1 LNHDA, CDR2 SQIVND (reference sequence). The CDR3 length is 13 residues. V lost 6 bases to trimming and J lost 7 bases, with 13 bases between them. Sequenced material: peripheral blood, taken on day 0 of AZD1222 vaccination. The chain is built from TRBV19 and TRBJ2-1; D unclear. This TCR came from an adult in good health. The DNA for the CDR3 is TGTGCCAGTAGCCCCCTAGAAACAAATGAGCAGTTCTTC. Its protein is CASSPLETNEQFF.